This T cell receptor (beta chain) was recovered during a study of cytomegalovirus exposure and HLA in healthy donors. This CDR3 is 13 amino acids long. Germline CDR1 is PRHDT and CDR2 is FYEKMQ (reference sequence). Between the trimmed V and J ends, which lost 4 bases and 5 bases, there was a span of 8 bases. The PCR made use of 60 Vbeta and 13 Jbeta primers. The data were produced by immunoSEQ multiplex PCR, yet TCRdb's version contains in-frame clones alone and is incomplete. This table has around 200,000 clones, 60% to 85% appearing once. In its sample, this clone was seen a few times. Sequenced: PBMCs. The chain carries TRBV13 and TRBJ1-4; D remains unclear. The TCR was taken from a female donor in good health and CMV-seronegative. DNA for the CDR3: TGTGCCAGCAGCTCCACCAGGAATGAAAAACTGTTTTTT. Its protein product is CASSSTRNEKLFF.